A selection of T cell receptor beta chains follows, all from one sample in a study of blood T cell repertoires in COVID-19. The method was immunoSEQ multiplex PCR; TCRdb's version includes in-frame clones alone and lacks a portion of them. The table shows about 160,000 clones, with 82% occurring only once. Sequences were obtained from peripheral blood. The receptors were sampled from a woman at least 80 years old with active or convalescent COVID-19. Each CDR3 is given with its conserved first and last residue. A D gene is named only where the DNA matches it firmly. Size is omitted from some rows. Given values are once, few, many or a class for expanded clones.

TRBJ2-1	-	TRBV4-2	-	TGTGCCAGCAGCCAAGCCCGGGAGAGCCCCTACAATGAGCAGTTCTTC	CASSQARESPYNEQFF
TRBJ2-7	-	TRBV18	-	TGTGCCAGCTCACCGACAGCCGCATCGGCCATAGCTTGGGAGCAGTACTTC	CASSPTAASAIAWEQYF
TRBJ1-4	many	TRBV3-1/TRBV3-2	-	TGTGCCAGCAGCCAAGATTACAACACCAATGAAAAACTGTTTTTT	CASSQDYNTNEKLFF
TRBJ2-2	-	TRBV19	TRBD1	TGTGCCAGTAGTAAGTGGACAGGGGACACCGGGGAGCTGTTTTTT	CASSKWTGDTGELFF
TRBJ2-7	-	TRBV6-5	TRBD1	TGTGCCAGCACACCACCGGGACAGGGGAGGCACGAGCAGTACTTC	CASTPPGQGRHEQYF
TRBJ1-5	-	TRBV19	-	TGTGCCAGTAGTACCGGGAGCAATCAGCCCCAGCATTTT	CASSTGSNQPQHF
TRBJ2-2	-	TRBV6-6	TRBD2	TGTGCCAGCAGTCTCACTAGCGGGAGGAGCAACACCGGGGAGCTGTTTTTT	CASSLTSGRSNTGELFF
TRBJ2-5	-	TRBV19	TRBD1	TGTGCCAGTAGTACCGGACAGGGGGTCCCAAATCCCCTGTACCAAGAGACCCAGTACTTC	CASSTGQGVPNPLYQETQYF
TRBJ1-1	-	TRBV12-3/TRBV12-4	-	TGTGCCAGCAGTCCACAGGGTGGTCATGAAGCTTTCTTT	CASSPQGGHEAFF
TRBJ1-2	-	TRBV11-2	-	TGTGCCAGCAGCGCGACAGATGGCTACACCTTC	CASSATDGYTF
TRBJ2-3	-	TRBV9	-	TGTGCCAGCAGCGTTGAACCAGGCACAGATACGCAGTATTTT	CASSVEPGTDTQYF
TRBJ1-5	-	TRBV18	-	TGTGCCAGCTCACCGGCAGACAATCAGCCCCAGCATTTT	CASSPADNQPQHF
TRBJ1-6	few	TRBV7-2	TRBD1	TGTGCCAGCAGCTTAGCTGGGACAGAGTATAATTCACCCCTCCACTTT	CASSLAGTEYNSPLHF
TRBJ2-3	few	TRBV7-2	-	TGTGCCAGCGCCCTGGGCGCTGCTAGCACAGATACGCAGTATTTT	CASALGAASTDTQYF
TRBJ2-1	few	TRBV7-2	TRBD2	TGTGCCAGCAGCTTAGTAGGGACTAGCGGGAGCAATGAGCAGTTCTTC	CASSLVGTSGSNEQFF
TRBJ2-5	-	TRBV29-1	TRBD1	TGCAGCGTGGGGACAGGGGAAGAGACCCAGTACTTC	CSVGTGEETQYF
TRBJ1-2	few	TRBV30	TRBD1	TGTGCCTGTCACGGACAGGTCGGCTACACCTTC	CACHGQVGYTF
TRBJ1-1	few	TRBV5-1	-	TGCGCCAGCAGCTTTAGGCGCGGGAGGAACACTGAAGCTTTCTTT	CASSFRRGRNTEAFF
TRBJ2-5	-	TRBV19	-	TGTGCCAGTAGTCCATCGACTGTACAAGAGACCCAGTACTTC	CASSPSTVQETQYF
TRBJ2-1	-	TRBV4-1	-	TGCGCCAGCAGCCACCCTACTAGATCTAGAGAGCAGTTCTTC	CASSHPTRSREQFF
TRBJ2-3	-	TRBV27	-	TGTGCCAGCAGTTTCCAACATCAGGGGGATACGCAGTATTTT	CASSFQHQGDTQYF
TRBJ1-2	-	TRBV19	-	TGTGCCAGTACCACCGGGACACTCAGTGGTGGCTACACCTTC	CASTTGTLSGGYTF
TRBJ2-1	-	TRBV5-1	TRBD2	TGCGCCAGCAGCCCAGGACTAGGTCCAACTGAGCAGTTCTTC	CASSPGLGPTEQFF
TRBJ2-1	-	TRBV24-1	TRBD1	TGTGCCACCAGTGATTCGACAGGGGGCTGGTACAATGAGCAGTTCTTC	CATSDSTGGWYNEQFF
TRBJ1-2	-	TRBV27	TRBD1	TGTGCCAGCAGTTTAGGGGGACAGCCCTATGGCTACACCTTC	CASSLGGQPYGYTF
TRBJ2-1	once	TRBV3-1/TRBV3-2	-	TGTGCCAGCAGCCAATTACTAGAGTCCTACAATGAGCAGTTCTTC	CASSQLLESYNEQFF
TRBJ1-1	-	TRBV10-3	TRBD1	TGTGCCATCAGTGAACGCGACAGGGGGTCTACTGAAGCTTTCTTT	CAISERDRGSTEAFF
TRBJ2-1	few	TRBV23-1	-	TGCGCCAGCAGTCAAGCACAGGAGTTCCTCTACAATGAGCAGTTCTTC	CASSQAQEFLYNEQFF
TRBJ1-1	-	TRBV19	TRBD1	TGTGCCAGTATCACGACAGGGAGGACTGAAGCTTTCTTT	CASITTGRTEAFF
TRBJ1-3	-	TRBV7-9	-	TGTGCCAGCAGCTCCGGACAGGGAAACACCATATATTTT	CASSSGQGNTIYF
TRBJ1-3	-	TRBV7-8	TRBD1	TGTGCCAGCAGCCCCCCCAGACAGGGGGCAGGAGGGACTGGAAACACCATATATTTT	CASSPPRQGAGGTGNTIYF
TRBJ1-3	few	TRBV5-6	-	TGTGCCAGCCGCGGAGGGAGAAACACCATATATTTT	CASRGGRNTIYF
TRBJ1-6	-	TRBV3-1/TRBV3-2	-	TGTGCCAGCAGCCCCACAGGAGATAATTCACCCCTCCACTTT	CASSPTGDNSPLHF
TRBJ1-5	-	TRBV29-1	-	TGCAGCGCGGGGGGCAGCAATCAGCCCCAGCATTTT	CSAGGSNQPQHF
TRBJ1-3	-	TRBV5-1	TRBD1	TGCGCCAGCAGCCCGACAGGGTTGGGAAACACCATATATTTT	CASSPTGLGNTIYF
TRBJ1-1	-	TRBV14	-	TGTGCCAGCAGCCAAGGGTGGGGCGCAGAAGCTTTCTTT	CASSQGWGAEAFF
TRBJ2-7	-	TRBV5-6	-	TGTGCCAGCAGAGTCAAGGGGATTAACTACGAGCAGTACTTC	CASRVKGINYEQYF
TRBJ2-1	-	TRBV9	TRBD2	TGTGCCAGCAGCCCGCTAGCGGGAAGCTACAATGAGCAGTTCTTC	CASSPLAGSYNEQFF
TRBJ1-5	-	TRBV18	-	TGTGCCAGCTCAGAACAGGGAGGCAATCAGCCCCAGCATTTT	CASSEQGGNQPQHF
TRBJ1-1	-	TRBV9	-	TGTGCCAGCAGCGTAGGTGCAGGGCTGAACACTGAAGCTTTCTTT	CASSVGAGLNTEAFF